Following are 26 T cell receptor beta chains from one sample sequenced in a study of CXCR3-negative and CXCR3-positive naive CD8 T cells. What these receptors recognize is not known. Study results and caveats: A higher hydrophobicity marked the TRB CDR3s of CXCR3-positive naive cells versus CXCR3-negative naive cells.

TRB cDNA libraries were made by UMI-labeled 5' RACE. TCRdb reprocessed the 5' RACE reads, keeping one entry per CDR3 protein, no DNA. The table for this sample gives 95,000 to 100,000 distinct CDR3 sequences. The specimen sequenced was naive CXCR3+ CD8+ T cells from blood. The subset denotes: CD45RO-CCR7+CD27+CD95- naive CD8+ T cells expressing CXCR3 (TNR3+). The receptors originated from a human donor in good health. Some clones in this sample may be carry-over from other donors' samples.

The genes are TRBV13 and TRBJ2-3; TCRdb names TRBD1, which stays unverified in the absence of DNA. The CDR3 runs 16 residues. The germline CDR1 and CDR2 sequences are PRHDT and FYEKMQ (reference sequence). The CDR3 reads CASSFPGTAGTDTQYF.

The chain combines TRBV7-6 with TRBJ2-4; the TCRdb D gene call, TRBD1, has no DNA to confirm it. Germline-derived CDR1 and CDR2 are SGHVS and FNYEAQ. The CDR3 contains 14 residues. This CDR3 reads CASSRGQGQNIQYF.

This rearrangement joins TRBV7-8 to TRBJ2-1; TCRdb returns TRBD2, unconfirmable since there is no DNA. The CDR3 is made up of 15 amino acids. The germline V gene encodes CDR1 SGHVS and CDR2 FQNEAQ. This CDR3 reads CASSLASGAYNEQFF.

The V gene is TRBV4-2, the J gene TRBJ1-1; the TCRdb D gene call, TRBD1, has no DNA to confirm it. Germline V CDR1 and CDR2: LGHNA, YNFKEQ. The CDR3 is made up of 13 amino acids. CDR3 sequence: CASSPEGAGEAFF.

This rearrangement joins TRBV7-2 to TRBJ2-7; lacking DNA, the TRBD1 call made by TCRdb goes unchecked. Germline lookup yields CDR1 SGHTA and CDR2 FQGNSA. The CDR3 has 15 residues. CDR3 loop: CASSPFGGEPYEQYF.

This chain joins TRBV20-1 and TRBJ2-5; TCRdb outputs TRBD1, but without DNA this stays unchecked. The CDR3 loop spans 13 amino acids. The V gene's germline CDR1 is DFQATT and CDR2 SNEGSKA (reference sequence). CDR3 sequence: CSARNRGQETQYF.

The gene calls are TRBV5-1 and TRBJ2-7; TCRdb proposes TRBD2, but this gene call is untestable without DNA. Germline V gives CDR1 SGHRS, CDR2 YFSETQ. The CDR3 contains 15 residues. The CDR3 loop is CASSPRTAGPNEQYF.

This chain joins TRBV6-2 or TRBV6-3 and TRBJ1-1; TCRdb's D gene call, TRBD1, goes unchecked for lack of DNA. The germline CDR1 and CDR2 sequences are MNHEY and SVGEGT. There are 14 residues in the CDR3. The CDR3 protein is CATLTQGTNTEAFF.

V is TRBV11-2 and J is TRBJ2-5; the TRBD2 assignment by TCRdb is unverifiable without DNA. Germline-derived CDR1 and CDR2 are SGHAT and FQNNGV. The CDR3 contains 15 residues. CDR3 protein: CASSRLAGGQETQYF. Full variable domain (outside the CDR3, taken from reference TRBV11-2 and TRBJ2-5): EAGVAQSPRYKIIEKRQSVAFWCNPISGHATLYWYQQILGQGPKLLIQFQNNGVVDDSQLPKDRFSAERLKGVDSTLKIQPAKLEDSAVYLCASSRLAGGQETQYFGPGTRLLVL.

The V call is TRBV6-2 or TRBV6-3, the J call TRBJ2-1. Germline lookup yields CDR1 MNHEY and CDR2 SVGEGT. The CDR3 is 13 amino acids. The CDR3 spells CASSYYLYNEQFF.

The genes are TRBV29-1 and TRBJ2-7; TCRdb calls TRBD1, which cannot be checked without DNA. Germline CDR1 is SQVTM and CDR2 is ANQGSEA. This CDR3 has 13 residues. Here the CDR3 reads CSARQGNTYEQYF.

The J gene is TRBJ2-7, the V gene TRBV20-1; TCRdb indicates TRBD1, and absent DNA this call remains unverified. The CDR3 sequence is 15 residues long. In germline, CDR1 is DFQATT, CDR2 SNEGSKA (reference sequence). CDR3 region: CSAPMRQGVEYEQYF.

J is TRBJ2-5 and V is TRBV4-3. From germline, CDR1 is LGHNA and CDR2 YSLEER. The CDR3 totals 13 residues. CDR3 region: CASSPDRSETQYF.

This sequence joins TRBV7-9 and TRBJ2-7. The germline CDR1 and CDR2 sequences are SEHNR and FQNEAQ (reference sequence). This CDR3 is 16 amino acids long. CDR3 sequence reads: CASSLVWTGAPYEQYF.

V and J are TRBV7-9 and TRBJ2-3. This CDR3 is built from 15 residues. CDR1 and CDR2 (germline): SEHNR, FQNEAQ (reference sequence). CDR3: CASSLAGISTDTQYF.

This chain uses TRBV28 with TRBJ2-5; TCRdb proposes TRBD1, but this gene call is untestable without DNA. The germline gives CDR1 MDHEN, CDR2 SYDVKM. CDR3 length: 13 amino acids. The CDR3 sequence is CASSETGGETQYF.

The chain links TRBV7-3 to TRBJ2-3. The CDR3 covers 12 residues. Germline loops: CDR1 SGHTA, CDR2 FQGTGA. CDR3 region: CASSSTTDTQYF.

V and J are TRBV7-9 and TRBJ2-5; TCRdb designates TRBD2, a call that cannot be tested without DNA. The V gene's germline CDR1 is SEHNR and CDR2 FQNEAQ (reference sequence). The CDR3 has 16 amino acids. The CDR3: CASSSRALPKAETQYF.

The chain links TRBV7-2 to TRBJ2-7; the D call of TRBD1 rests on TCRdb alone, since no DNA is present to check it. The CDR3 has 15 amino acids. CDR1 is SGHTA and CDR2 is FQGNSA in the germline V gene. The CDR3: CASSTRGDWNYEQYF.

This rearrangement joins TRBV19 to TRBJ2-7; TCRdb picks TRBD2, but there is no DNA to check that call. The CDR3 consists of 17 residues. CDR1 and CDR2 from the germline V gene are LNHDA and SQIVND (reference sequence). The CDR3 loop is CASSIASGGLTSYEQYF.

CDR3 region: CASSLGGGGIDYGYTF. This chain joins TRBV7-9 and TRBJ1-2. The CDR3 sequence is 16 residues long. Germline V CDR1 and CDR2: SEHNR, FQNEAQ (reference sequence).

The chain employs TRBV5-1 and TRBJ1-5. Germline V lookup: CDR1 SGHRS, CDR2 YFSETQ. CDR3 length: 14 residues. CDR3 region: CASRSGLSDQPQHF. The full variable domain, in which reference TRBV5-1 and TRBJ1-5 provide the parts outside the CDR3, is KAGVTQTPRYLIKTRGQQVTLSCSPISGHRSVSWYQQTPGQGLQFLFEYFSETQRNKGNFPGRFSGRQFSNSRSEMNVSTLELGDSALYLCASRSGLSDQPQHFGDGTRLSIL.

This chain joins TRBV7-2 and TRBJ2-5; TCRdb's D call, TRBD2, is unchecked because there is no DNA. This CDR3 contains 16 residues. The germline V gene has CDR1 SGHTA and CDR2 FQGNSA. The CDR3 sequence: CASSFWVGRWEETQYF.

The chain couples TRBV19 to TRBJ2-2; TCRdb selects TRBD2, and the lack of DNA leaves this call unchecked. The CDR3 is 15 residues long. CDR1 and CDR2 from the germline V gene are LNHDA and SQIVND (reference sequence). CDR3 amino acids: CASSIYSDNTGELFF.

This chain connects TRBV30 to TRBJ2-1; TCRdb's D gene call, TRBD1, goes unchecked for lack of DNA. Germline V lookup: CDR1 GTSNPN, CDR2 SVGIG (reference sequence). CDR3 length equals 12 residues. CDR3 sequence: CAWAPGAGEQFF.

The chain joins TRBV5-1 to TRBJ2-7; the D call from TCRdb, TRBD1, cannot be confirmed without DNA. The CDR3 has 14 residues. CDR1 and CDR2 (germline): SGHRS, YFSETQ. This CDR3 is CASSSTDRGYEQYF.